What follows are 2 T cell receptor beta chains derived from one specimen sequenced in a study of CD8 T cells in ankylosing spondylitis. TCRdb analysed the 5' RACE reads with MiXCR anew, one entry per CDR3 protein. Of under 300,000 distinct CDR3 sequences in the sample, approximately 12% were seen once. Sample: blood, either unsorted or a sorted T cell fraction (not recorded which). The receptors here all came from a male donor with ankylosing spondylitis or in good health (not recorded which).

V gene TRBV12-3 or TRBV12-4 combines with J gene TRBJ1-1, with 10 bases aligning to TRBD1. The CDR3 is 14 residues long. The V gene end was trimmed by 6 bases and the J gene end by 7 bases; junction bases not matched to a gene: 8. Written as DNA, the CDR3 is TGTGCCAGCAGCTCGGGACAGGGGATAGGTGAAGCTTTCTTT. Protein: CASSSGQGIGEAFF.

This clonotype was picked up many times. For the CDR3, the DNA is TGTGCCACCAGCGCCCGGACAGTTTCCGGTTTGAATGAGCAGTTCTTC. Amino acids: CATSARTVSGLNEQFF. This rearrangement joins TRBV15 to TRBJ2-1; tentatively, D is TRBD1 (6 bases). The germline V gene has CDR1 LNHNV and CDR2 YYDKDF (reference sequence). V was trimmed by 5 bases and J by 7 bases, leaving 21 bases between them. The CDR3 totals 16 residues.